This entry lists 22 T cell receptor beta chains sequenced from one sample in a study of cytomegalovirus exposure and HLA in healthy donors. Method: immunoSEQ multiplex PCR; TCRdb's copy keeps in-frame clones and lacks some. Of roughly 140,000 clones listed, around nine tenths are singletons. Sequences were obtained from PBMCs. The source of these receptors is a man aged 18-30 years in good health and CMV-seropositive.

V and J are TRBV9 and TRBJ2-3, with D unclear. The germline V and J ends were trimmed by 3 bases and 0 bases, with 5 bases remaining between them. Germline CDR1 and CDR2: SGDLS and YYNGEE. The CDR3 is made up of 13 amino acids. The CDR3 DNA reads TGTGCCAGCAGCGAATATAGCACAGATACGCAGTATTTT. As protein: CASSEYSTDTQYF.

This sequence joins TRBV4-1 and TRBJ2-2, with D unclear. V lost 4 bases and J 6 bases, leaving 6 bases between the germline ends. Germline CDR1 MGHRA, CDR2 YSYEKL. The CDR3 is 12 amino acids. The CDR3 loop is CASSLHSGELFF. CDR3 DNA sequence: TGCGCCAGCAGCCTCCATTCCGGGGAGCTGTTTTTT.

CDR3 DNA: TGCAGCGGCGCCGGGACAGGGGGTATTTCGGAAGCTTTCTTT. This sequence encodes CSGAGTGGISEAFF. The chain employs TRBV29-1 and TRBJ1-1; TRBD1 agrees at 11 bases. Germline V lookup: CDR1 SQVTM, CDR2 ANQGSEA. Trimming at V came to 7 bases and at J to 8 bases, leaving 12 bases not matched to a gene. The CDR3 consists of 14 residues.

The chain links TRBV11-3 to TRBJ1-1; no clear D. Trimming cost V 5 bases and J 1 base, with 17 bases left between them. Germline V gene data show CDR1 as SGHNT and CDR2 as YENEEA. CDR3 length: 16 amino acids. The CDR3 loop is CASSPHGRGPNTEAFF. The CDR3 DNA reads TGTGCCAGCAGCCCTCATGGCAGAGGGCCGAACACTGAAGCTTTCTTT.

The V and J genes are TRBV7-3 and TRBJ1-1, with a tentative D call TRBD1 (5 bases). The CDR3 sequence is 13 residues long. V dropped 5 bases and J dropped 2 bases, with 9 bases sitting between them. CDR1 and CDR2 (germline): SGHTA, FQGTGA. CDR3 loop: CASSSDRNTEAFF. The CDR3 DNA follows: TGTGCCAGCAGCAGCGACAGAAACACTGAAGCTTTCTTT. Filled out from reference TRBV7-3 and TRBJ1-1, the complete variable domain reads GAGVSQTPSNKVTEKGKYVELRCDPISGHTALYWYRQSLGQGPEFLIYFQGTGAADDSGLPNDRFFAVRPEGSVSTLKIQRTERGDSAVYLCASSSDRNTEAFFGQGTRLTVV.

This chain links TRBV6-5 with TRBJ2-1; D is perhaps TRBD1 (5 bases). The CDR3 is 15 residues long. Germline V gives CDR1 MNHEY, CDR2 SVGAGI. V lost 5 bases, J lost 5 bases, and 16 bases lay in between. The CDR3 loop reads CASSPSRDPNNEQFF. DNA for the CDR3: TGTGCCAGCAGTCCCTCCAGGGATCCTAACAATGAGCAGTTCTTC.

CDR3 coding DNA: TGCGCCAGCAGTGAACCGACAGGGAGCTCCTACAATGAGCAGTTCTTC. It is translated as CASSEPTGSSYNEQFF. The rearrangement joins TRBV10-2 to TRBJ2-1, with TRBD1 matching over 7 bases. The CDR3 runs to 16 residues. Germline trimming cut 3 bases from V and 0 bases from J; bases unmatched to any gene: 5. The germline CDR1 and CDR2 sequences are WSHSY and SAAADI.

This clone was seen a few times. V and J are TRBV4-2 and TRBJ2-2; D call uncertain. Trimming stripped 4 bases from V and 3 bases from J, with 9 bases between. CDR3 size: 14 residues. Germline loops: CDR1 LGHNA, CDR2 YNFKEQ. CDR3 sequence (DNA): TGTGCCAGCAGCCCTAGTTTGGACACCGGGGAGCTGTTTTTT. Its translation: CASSPSLDTGELFF.

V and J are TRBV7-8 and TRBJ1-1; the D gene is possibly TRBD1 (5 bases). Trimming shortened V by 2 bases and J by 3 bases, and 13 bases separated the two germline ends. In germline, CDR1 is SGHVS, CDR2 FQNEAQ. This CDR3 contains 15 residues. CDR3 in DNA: TGTGCCAGCAGCTTAAGGGGAGGCCTTTACACTGAAGCTTTCTTT. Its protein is CASSLRGGLYTEAFF.

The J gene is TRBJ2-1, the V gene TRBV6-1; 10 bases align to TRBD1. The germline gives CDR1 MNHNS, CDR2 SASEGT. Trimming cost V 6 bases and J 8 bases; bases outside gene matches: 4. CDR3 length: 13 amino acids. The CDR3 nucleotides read TGTGCCAGCAGGGGGACAGGGGATGATGAGCAGTTCTTC. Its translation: CASRGTGDDEQFF.

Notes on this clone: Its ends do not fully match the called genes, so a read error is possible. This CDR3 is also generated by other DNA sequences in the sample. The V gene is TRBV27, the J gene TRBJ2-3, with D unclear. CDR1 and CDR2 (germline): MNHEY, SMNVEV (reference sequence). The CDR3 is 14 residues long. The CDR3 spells CASRMAVRTDTQYF. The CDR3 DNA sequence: TGTGCTAGCAGGATGGCGGTTCGCACAGATACGCAGTATTTT.

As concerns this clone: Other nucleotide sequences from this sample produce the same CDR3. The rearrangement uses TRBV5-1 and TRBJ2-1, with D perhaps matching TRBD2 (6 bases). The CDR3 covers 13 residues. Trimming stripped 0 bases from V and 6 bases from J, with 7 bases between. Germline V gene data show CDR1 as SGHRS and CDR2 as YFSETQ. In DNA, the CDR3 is TGCGCCAGCAGCTTGGGTAGCGGCAATGAGCAGTTCTTC. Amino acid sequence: CASSLGSGNEQFF.

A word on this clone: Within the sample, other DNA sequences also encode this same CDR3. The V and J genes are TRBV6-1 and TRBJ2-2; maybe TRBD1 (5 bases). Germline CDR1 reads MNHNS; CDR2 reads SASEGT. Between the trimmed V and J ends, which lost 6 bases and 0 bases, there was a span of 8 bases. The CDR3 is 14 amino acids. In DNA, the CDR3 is TGTGCCAGCAGGTTGACAGCGAACACCGGGGAGCTGTTTTTT. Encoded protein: CASRLTANTGELFF.

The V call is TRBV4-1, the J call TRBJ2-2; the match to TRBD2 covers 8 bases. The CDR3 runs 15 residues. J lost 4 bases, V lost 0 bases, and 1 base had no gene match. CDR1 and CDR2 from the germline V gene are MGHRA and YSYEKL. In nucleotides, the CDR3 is TGCGCCAGCAGCCAAGATGCGGGGGGCACCGGGGAGCTGTTTTTT. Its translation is CASSQDAGGTGELFF.

CDR3: CASSLDLLEETQYF. For the CDR3, the DNA is TGTGCCAGCAGCTTAGATCTGCTAGAAGAGACCCAGTACTTC. This chain connects TRBV11-2 to TRBJ2-5; D not certain. Trimming cost V 0 bases and J 3 bases, with 8 bases left between them. CDR1 and CDR2 (germline): SGHAT, FQNNGV. The CDR3 is 14 residues long.

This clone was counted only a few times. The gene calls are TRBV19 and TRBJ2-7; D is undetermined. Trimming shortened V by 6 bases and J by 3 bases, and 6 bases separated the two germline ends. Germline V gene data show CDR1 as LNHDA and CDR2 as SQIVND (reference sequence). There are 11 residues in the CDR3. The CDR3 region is CASSSGYEQYF. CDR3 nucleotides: TGTGCCAGTAGCAGTGGCTACGAGCAGTACTTC.

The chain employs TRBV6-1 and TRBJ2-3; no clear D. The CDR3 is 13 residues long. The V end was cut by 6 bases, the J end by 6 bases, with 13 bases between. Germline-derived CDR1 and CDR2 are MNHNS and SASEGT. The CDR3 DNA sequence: TGTGCCAGCAGCCGGCGGATAGAGGATACGCAGTATTTT. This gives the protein CASSRRIEDTQYF.

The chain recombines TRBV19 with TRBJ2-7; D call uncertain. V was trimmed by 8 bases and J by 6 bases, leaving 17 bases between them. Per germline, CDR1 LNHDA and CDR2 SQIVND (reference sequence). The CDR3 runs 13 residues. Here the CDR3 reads CASRQTGASEQYF. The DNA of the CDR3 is TGTGCCAGTCGCCAAACCGGAGCCTCCGAGCAGTACTTC.

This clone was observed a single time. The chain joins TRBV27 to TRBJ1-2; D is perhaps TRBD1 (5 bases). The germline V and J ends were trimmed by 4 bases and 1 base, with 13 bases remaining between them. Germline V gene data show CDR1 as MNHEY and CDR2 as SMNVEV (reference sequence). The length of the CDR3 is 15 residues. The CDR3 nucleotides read TGTGCCAGCAGTTCCGTCGGCCAGGGTAACTATGGCTACACCTTC. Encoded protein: CASSSVGQGNYGYTF.

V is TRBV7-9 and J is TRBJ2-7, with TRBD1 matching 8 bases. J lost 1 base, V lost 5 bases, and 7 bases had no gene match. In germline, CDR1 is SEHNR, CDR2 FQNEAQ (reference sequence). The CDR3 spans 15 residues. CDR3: CASSPPGQASYEQYF. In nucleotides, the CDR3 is TGTGCCAGCAGCCCCCCGGGACAGGCGTCCTACGAGCAGTACTTC.

In nucleotides, the CDR3 is TGCAGCGTTTTACTACAAGGTGGGACTGAAGCTTTCTTT. Translated: CSVLLQGGTEAFF. The chain joins TRBV29-1 to TRBJ1-1; D is undetermined. Per the germline V gene, CDR1 is SQVTM and CDR2 is ANQGSEA. The CDR3 contains 13 residues. V dropped 5 bases and J dropped 5 bases, with 15 bases sitting between them.

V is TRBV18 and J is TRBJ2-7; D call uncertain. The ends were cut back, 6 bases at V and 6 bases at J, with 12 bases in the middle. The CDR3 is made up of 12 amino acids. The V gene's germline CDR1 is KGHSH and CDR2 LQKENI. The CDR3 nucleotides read TGTGCCAGCTCCCCCACCACGGGCGAGCAGTACTTC. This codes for CASSPTTGEQYF.